This TCR beta chain was found in a study of cytomegalovirus exposure and HLA in healthy donors. General study findings and limits: For most TCR sequences rarity was the rule, although some public TCRs occurred in many donors.

Data came from immunoSEQ multiplex PCR; TCRdb stores just in-frame clones and leaves some out. There are 150,000 to 200,000 clones in the sample; roughly 86% occur only once, and roughly 3% lies in the top ten. Worth noting for this clone: Its cognate antigen is unknown.

V gave up 0 bases and J gave up 9 bases; unmatched junction bases: 10. This CDR3 contains 16 residues. Germline V gene sequence: CDR1 LGHNA, CDR2 YSLEER. The chain combines TRBV4-3 with TRBJ1-5; 8 nucleotides agree with TRBD1. Sequenced: PBMCs. The source of this sequence is a young man in good health and CMV-seropositive. The DNA for the CDR3 is TGCGCCAGCAGCCAAGATTACAGGGGGGGACCGGGGCCCCAGCATTTT. Its translation: CASSQDYRGGPGPQHF.